The 23 T cell receptor beta chains presented below share a single source sample, sequenced in a study of glioma-infiltrating T cells after dendritic cell vaccination. Measured with immunoSEQ multiplex PCR; TCRdb has only the in-frame clones, and not every one. The repertoire holds about 82,000 clones, with about four fifths as singletons. Time point of the sample: after dendritic cell vaccination, including at tumor progression/relapse. Specimen: blood, collected after dendritic cell vaccination. Source of these receptors: a human donor with glioblastoma.

The rearrangement uses TRBV5-6 and TRBJ2-7; 8 bases match TRBD2. CDR1 is SGHDT and CDR2 is YYEEEE in the germline V gene. V dropped 2 bases and J dropped 5; count of bases not matched to a gene: 9. The CDR3 totals 15 residues. The CDR3 region has the DNA TGTGCCAGCAGCTTACGGGGGGGCGCGGATGACGAGCAGTACTTC. It specifies CASSLRGGADDEQYF.

The chain recombines TRBV5-1 with TRBJ2-2; D remains unclear. This CDR3 is built from 15 residues. Trimming removed 1 base at V and 3 bases at J, with 10 bases between. Germline V gene sequence: CDR1 SGHRS, CDR2 YFSETQ. CDR3 amino acids: CASSLLIAYTGELFF. CDR3 sequence (DNA): TGCGCCAGCAGCTTGCTGATAGCCTACACCGGGGAGCTGTTTTTT. The full variable domain, rest sourced from reference TRBV5-1 and TRBJ2-2, is KAGVTQTPRYLIKTRGQQVTLSCSPISGHRSVSWYQQTPGQGLQFLFEYFSETQRNKGNFPGRFSGRQFSNSRSEMNVSTLELGDSALYLCASSLLIAYTGELFFGEGSRLTVL.

For the CDR3, the DNA is TGCGCCAGCAGCCCAGGGCCTTCGAACACTGAAGCTTTCTTT. Translation gives CASSPGPSNTEAFF. The chain employs TRBV5-1 and TRBJ1-1; perhaps TRBD1 as D (5 bases). This CDR3 has 14 residues. V lost 4 bases, J lost 1 base, and 11 bases lay in between. Germline assignment: CDR1 SGHRS and CDR2 YFSETQ.

This clone came up a few times. The genes are TRBV7-9 and TRBJ1-4; 7 nucleotides line up with TRBD1. After removal of 5 bases from V and 5 bases from J, the junction contained 5 bases not matched to a gene. Germline CDR1 SEHNR, CDR2 FQNEAQ (reference sequence). The CDR3 loop spans 14 amino acids. The CDR3 here is CASSGPQGNEKLFF. The CDR3, as DNA: TGTGCCAGCAGCGGACCACAGGGGAATGAAAAACTGTTTTTT.

The chain joins TRBV7-2 to TRBJ2-3, with 13 nucleotides matching TRBD2. Trimming cost V 6 bases and J 4 bases; bases outside gene matches: 7. The CDR3 loop spans 16 amino acids. The germline gives CDR1 SGHTA, CDR2 FQGNSA. CDR3 sequence reads: CASSQRTSGGADTQYF. CDR3 bases: TGTGCCAGCAGTCAAAGGACTAGCGGGGGTGCAGATACGCAGTATTTT.

This chain joins TRBV7-9 and TRBJ1-2; tentative D call: TRBD1 (5 bases). The CDR3 is 15 residues long. Germline V gene lookup returns CDR1 SEHNR and CDR2 FQNEAQ (reference sequence). Trimming took 5 bases from V and 7 from J, leaving 20 bases between them. The CDR3 spells CASSTPPGGWGGYTF. The CDR3 coding sequence is TGTGCCAGCAGCACCCCCCCGGGGGGTTGGGGTGGCTACACCTTC. Supplemented by reference TRBV7-9 and TRBJ1-2, the full variable domain reads DTGVSQNPRHKITKRGQNVTFRCDPISEHNRLYWYRQTLGQGPEFLTYFQNEAQLEKSRLLSDRFSAERPKGSFSTLEIQRTEQGDSAMYLCASSTPPGGWGGYTFGSGTRLTVV.

The chain joins TRBV5-6 to TRBJ2-3; 8 bases map to TRBD1. In germline, CDR1 is SGHDT, CDR2 YYEEEE. CDR3 length: 15 residues. Trimming took 4 bases from V and 3 from J; bases not matched to a gene: 7. This chain's CDR3 is CASSARGLWTDTQYF. DNA of the CDR3: TGTGCCAGCAGCGCCAGGGGGCTGTGGACAGATACGCAGTATTTT.

This sequence joins TRBV7-9 and TRBJ1-2; D not certain. V was pared by 2 bases and J by 2 bases, with 18 bases between. Germline V gene sequence: CDR1 SEHNR, CDR2 FQNEAQ (reference sequence). The CDR3 covers 17 residues. The CDR3 sequence is CASSLMEGLTFNYGYTF. CDR3 DNA sequence: TGTGCCAGCAGCTTAATGGAGGGCCTTACTTTCAACTATGGCTACACCTTC.

This sequence joins TRBV5-4 and TRBJ2-7; TRBD2 aligns across 11 bases. The length of the CDR3 is 14 residues. Germline loops: CDR1 SGHNT, CDR2 YYREEE (reference sequence). V lost 3 bases and J lost 3; bases outside the gene matches: 2. The CDR3 DNA is TGTGCCAGCAGCTCAACTAGCGGGGGCTACGAGCAGTACTTC. It translates to CASSSTSGGYEQYF.

The gene calls are TRBV12-5 and TRBJ2-3; D unresolved. The germline gives CDR1 LGHNT, CDR2 FRNRAP. The V gene lost 1 base and the J gene lost 0 bases, with 8 bases spanning the gap. CDR3 length: 15 residues. CDR3 loop: CASGLGGDSTDTQYF. For the CDR3, the DNA is TGTGCTAGTGGTTTGGGCGGAGATAGCACAGATACGCAGTATTTT. Together with reference TRBV12-5 and TRBJ2-3, the CDR3 gives the full variable domain: DARVTQTPRHKVTEMGQEVTMRCQPILGHNTVFWYRQTMMQGLELLAYFRNRAPLDDSGMPKDRFSAEMPDATLATLKIQPSEPRDSAVYFCASGLGGDSTDTQYFGPGTRLTVL.

V is TRBV6-5 and J is TRBJ2-3, with 8 bases fitting TRBD2. After removal of 5 bases from V and 1 base from J, the junction contained 2 bases not matched to a gene. The CDR3 covers 14 residues. Germline V lookup: CDR1 MNHEY, CDR2 SVGAGI. The CDR3 nucleotides read TGTGCCAGCAGTCGTAGCGGGGGCACAGATACGCAGTATTTT. This gives the protein CASSRSGGTDTQYF.

V and J are TRBV6-1 and TRBJ2-3; tentatively, D is TRBD1 (5 bases). The CDR3 has 14 residues. V gave up 5 bases and J gave up 0 bases, with 9 bases separating them. Germline CDR1 and CDR2: MNHNS and SASEGT. The CDR3 loop reads CASSNGASTDTQYF. As DNA, the CDR3 is TGTGCCAGCAGTAATGGGGCTAGCACAGATACGCAGTATTTT.

V gene TRBV2 combines with J gene TRBJ1-5, with 8 bases matching TRBD1. From germline, CDR1 is SNHLY and CDR2 FYNNEI. The V segment lost 4 bases and the J segment 6 bases; nucleotides outside the gene matches: 5. The CDR3 is 14 residues long. CDR3 DNA: TGTGCCAGCAGTGGACAGGGGTCTCTTCAGCCCCAGCATTTT. This translates into CASSGQGSLQPQHF.

The chain employs TRBV29-1 and TRBJ1-2; unclear D gene. Germline V lookup: CDR1 SQVTM, CDR2 ANQGSEA. The CDR3 extends over 12 amino acids. The germline V and J ends were trimmed by 7 bases and 6 bases, with 15 bases remaining between them. CDR3 DNA sequence: TGCAGCGCCCTGACCCCGGAGGATGGCTACACCTTC. Protein sequence: CSALTPEDGYTF.

The gene calls are TRBV7-9 and TRBJ2-3; D call uncertain. Germline assignment: CDR1 SEHNR and CDR2 FQNEAQ (reference sequence). The ends were cut back, 5 bases at V and 0 bases at J, with 12 bases in the middle. The CDR3 is made up of 15 amino acids. The DNA of the CDR3 is TGTGCCAGCAGCCCCCAAGCCCATAGCACAGATACGCAGTATTTT. This gives the protein CASSPQAHSTDTQYF.

The gene calls are TRBV7-2 and TRBJ1-4; D perhaps matches TRBD1 (5 bases). CDR1 SGHTA and CDR2 FQGNSA come from the germline V gene. With 5 bases removed from V and 3 bases from J, the gap between germline ends came to 10 bases. This CDR3 is 14 amino acids long. CDR3 region: CASSPDRANEKLFF. CDR3 in DNA: TGTGCCAGCAGCCCCGACAGAGCTAATGAAAAACTGTTTTTT.

The rearrangement joins TRBV29-1 to TRBJ1-1, with D perhaps TRBD1 (6 bases). The V end lost 5 bases, the J end lost 1 base, and 11 bases lay between the germline ends. There are 13 residues in the CDR3. Germline CDR1 is SQVTM and CDR2 is ANQGSEA. CDR3 coding DNA: TGCAGCGTTCGCCAGGACAGGAACACTGAAGCTTTCTTT. This encodes CSVRQDRNTEAFF.

The chain's CDR3 is CAIRGLAGLKNEQFF. CDR3 DNA: TGTGCCATCAGGGGACTAGCGGGGTTAAAAAATGAGCAGTTCTTC. This chain links TRBV2 with TRBJ2-1; 13 bases are a match to TRBD2. Germline CDR1 reads SNHLY; CDR2 reads FYNNEI. The CDR3 loop spans 15 amino acids. V lost 10 bases and J lost 7; bases outside the gene matches: 10. The whole variable domain, filled in from reference TRBV2 and TRBJ2-1, reads EPEVTQTPSHQVTQMGQEVILRCVPISNHLYFYWYRQILGQKVEFLVSFYNNEISEKSEIFDDQFSVERPDGSNFTLKIRSTKLEDSAMYFCAIRGLAGLKNEQFFGPGTRLTVL.

This clone has only one observation. The chain recombines TRBV7-2 with TRBJ1-2; D unresolved. Per germline, CDR1 SGHTA and CDR2 FQGNSA. This CDR3 is built from 15 residues. The V gene lost 1 base and the J gene lost 5 bases, with 14 bases spanning the gap. CDR3 loop: CASSLDLEERYGYTF. CDR3 nucleotides: TGTGCCAGCAGCTTAGACCTCGAAGAGAGGTATGGCTACACCTTC. Full variable domain (missing parts from reference TRBV7-2 and TRBJ1-2): GAGVSQSPSNKVTEKGKDVELRCDPISGHTALYWYRQSLGQGLEFLIYFQGNSAPDKSGLPSDRFSAERTGGSVSTLTIQRTQQEDSAVYLCASSLDLEERYGYTFGSGTRLTVV.

This clone was observed a few times. The CDR3 DNA reads TGTGCCAGCAGTCCTTCGTGGGAGGCACCCCTCCACTTT. Residues: CASSPSWEAPLHF. The genes are TRBV27 and TRBJ1-6; D is unclear. Germline values: CDR1 MNHEY, CDR2 SMNVEV (reference sequence). The length of the CDR3 is 13 residues. Trimming stripped 5 bases from V and 11 bases from J, with 13 bases between.

The genes are TRBV5-1 and TRBJ1-4; 9 bases fit TRBD1. CDR1 is SGHRS, CDR2 YFSETQ, per germline. The CDR3 is made up of 14 amino acids. J gave up 8 bases and V 4 bases, and 6 bases lay outside the gene matches. CDR3 in DNA: TGCGCCAGCAGCCCGAGACAGGGGGAAGAAAAACTGTTTTTT. Its translation: CASSPRQGEEKLFF.

V is TRBV6-5 and J is TRBJ2-7, with unresolved D. Germline V gives CDR1 MNHEY, CDR2 SVGAGI. Trimming shortened V by 5 bases and J by 4 bases, and 12 bases separated the two germline ends. This CDR3 is 13 amino acids long. The CDR3 bases are TGTGCCAGCAGTGAAGCTGCGCCGTACGAGCAGTACTTC. This gives the protein CASSEAAPYEQYF.

The chain combines TRBV6-5 with TRBJ2-3; 8 bases match TRBD2. Trimming took 8 bases from V and 2 from J; bases not matched to a gene: 6. CDR3 size: 14 residues. Germline loops: CDR1 MNHEY, CDR2 SVGAGI. The CDR3 sequence: CASLSGGDTDTQYF. In DNA, the CDR3 is TGTGCCAGCTTGAGCGGGGGTGACACAGATACGCAGTATTTT.